Listed here are 6 T cell receptor beta chains from one sample, sequenced in a study of T cells after yellow fever vaccination. A single record per CDR3 protein comes from TCRdb applying MiXCR to the 5' RACE reads. This table has over 20,000 distinct CDR3 sequences, 5.5% appearing once. The sample consisted of PBMCs, either bulk or a sorted T-cell subset (CD4+, CD8+, memory, or dextramer-sorted; not recorded which), taken 15 days after the yellow fever booster vaccination. The receptors shown here come from a man aged 30-40 years who received the YFV17D yellow fever vaccine.

In this sample, this clonotype turned up many times. The chain employs TRBV27 and TRBJ2-3, with TRBD1 matching 7 bases. The CDR3 is 13 residues long. Germline V gene sequence: CDR1 MNHEY, CDR2 SMNVEV (reference sequence). The J segment lost 6 bases and the V segment lost 5 bases, leaving 5 bases of the junction unmatched. The CDR3 nucleotides are TGTGCCAGCAGTGCACTCAGGGGGGATACGCAGTATTTT. Translated: CASSALRGDTQYF.

This clonotype was detected many times. The chain couples TRBV4-3 to TRBJ2-2; 8 nucleotides agree with TRBD2. This CDR3 spans 15 amino acids. Per germline, CDR1 LGHNA and CDR2 YSLEER. The ends lost 4 bases at V and 3 bases at J; junction bases unmatched: 4. CDR3 coding DNA: TGCGCCAGCAGCCTTACTAGCGGCCACACCGGGGAGCTGTTTTTT. Residues: CASSLTSGHTGELFF.

This clonotype was picked up many times. The chain carries TRBV6-2 or TRBV6-3 and TRBJ1-1, with D perhaps TRBD1 (6 bases). Trimming removed 2 bases at V and 1 base at J, with 14 bases between. The germline gives CDR1 MNHEY, CDR2 SVGEGT. The length of the CDR3 is 16 residues. This CDR3 is CASSYVQGRWNTEAFF. For the CDR3, the DNA is TGTGCCAGCAGTTACGTCCAGGGGCGGTGGAACACTGAAGCTTTCTTT.

This clonotype was recorded many times. The V call is TRBV20-1, the J call TRBJ2-7, with 10 bases fitting TRBD2. CDR3 length: 14 amino acids. CDR1 is DFQATT and CDR2 is SNEGSKA in the germline V gene (reference sequence). V was pared by 4 bases and J by 6 bases, with 9 bases of the junction left unmatched. CDR3 sequence: CSATSGGRAREQYF. In nucleotides, the CDR3 is TGCAGTGCTACTAGCGGGGGACGGGCGCGCGAGCAGTACTTC.

This clonotype was counted ten times or more. CDR3 in DNA: TGCGCCAGCAGCCAGGGGCGCCGAGCCCTCTACGAGCAGTACTTC. It is translated as CASSQGRRALYEQYF. The chain joins TRBV4-3 to TRBJ2-7; tentatively, D is TRBD1 (5 bases). V lost 3 bases, J lost 3 bases, and 15 bases lay in between. The CDR3 is made up of 15 amino acids. Germline values: CDR1 LGHNA, CDR2 YSLEER.

The table lists this clonotype with many counts. V and J are TRBV7-2 and TRBJ1-2; D call uncertain. This CDR3 spans 12 amino acids. Germline loops: CDR1 SGHTA, CDR2 FQGNSA. Trimming removed 5 bases from V and 0 bases from J, with 4 bases in between. The chain's CDR3 is CASSPTNYGYTF. CDR3 nucleotide sequence: TGTGCCAGCAGCCCTACTAACTATGGCTACACCTTC.